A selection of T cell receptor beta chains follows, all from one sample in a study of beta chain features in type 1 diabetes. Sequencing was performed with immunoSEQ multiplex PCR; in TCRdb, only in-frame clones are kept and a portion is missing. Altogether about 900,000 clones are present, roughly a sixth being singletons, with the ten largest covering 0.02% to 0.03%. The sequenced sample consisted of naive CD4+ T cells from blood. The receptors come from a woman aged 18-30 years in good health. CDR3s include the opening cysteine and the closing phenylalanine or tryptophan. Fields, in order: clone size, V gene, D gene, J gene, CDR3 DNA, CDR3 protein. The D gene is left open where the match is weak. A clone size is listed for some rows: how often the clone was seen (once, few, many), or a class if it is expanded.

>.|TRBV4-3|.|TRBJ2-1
TGCGCCAGCAGCCAAGAGTTTGGAGGGGGCTGGAATGAGCAGTTCTTC
CASSQEFGGGWNEQFF
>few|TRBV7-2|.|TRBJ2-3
TGTGCCAGCAGCTTATACGTAAGCCCCCTCCAGGGAGATACGCAGTATTTT
CASSLYVSPLQGDTQYF
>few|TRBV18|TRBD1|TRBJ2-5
TGTGCCAGCTCAACACGGACAGGGTCTGGGGAGACCCAGTACTTC
CASSTRTGSGETQYF
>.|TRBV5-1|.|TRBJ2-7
TGCGCCAGCAGCTTGGGCCAGGGGTACAAGGAGCAGTACTTC
CASSLGQGYKEQYF
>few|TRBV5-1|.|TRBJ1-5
TGCGCCAGCAGCTTGGGTGGGGGTCAGCCCCAGCATTTT
CASSLGGGQPQHF
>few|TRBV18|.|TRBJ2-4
TGTGCCAGCGGGACCGGGACTGATAAAAACATTCAGTACTTC
CASGTGTDKNIQYF
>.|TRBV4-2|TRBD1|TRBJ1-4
TGTGCCAGCAGCCAAGCCAAAACAGGGGAGGAAAAACTGTTTTTT
CASSQAKTGEEKLFF
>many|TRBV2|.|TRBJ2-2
TGTGCCAGCAGTCCGTGGCGGAACACCGGGGAGCTGTTTTTT
CASSPWRNTGELFF
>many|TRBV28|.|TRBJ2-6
TGTGCCAGCAGTTTCTCGTCCTCTGGGGCCAACGTCCTGACTTTC
CASSFSSSGANVLTF
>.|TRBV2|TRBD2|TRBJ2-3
TGTGCCAGCAATGCAAACCCCGGACTAGCGGGAGGAGCAGATACGCAGTATTTT
CASNANPGLAGGADTQYF
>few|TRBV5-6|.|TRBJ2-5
TGTGCCAGCAGCTTGGCAGCTGGACAAGAGACCCAGTACTTC
CASSLAAGQETQYF
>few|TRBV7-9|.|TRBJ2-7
TGTGCCAGCAGCATAACGGGCGGATACTCCTACGAGCAGTACTTC
CASSITGGYSYEQYF
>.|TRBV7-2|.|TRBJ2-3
TGTGCCAGCAGCTTAAATCCCGGGGGGCAGTATTTT
CASSLNPGGQYF
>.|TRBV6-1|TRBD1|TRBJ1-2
TGTGCCAGCAGTGATGGGGACAGGAGATATGGCTACACCTTC
CASSDGDRRYGYTF
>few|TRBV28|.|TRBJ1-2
TGTGCCAGCAGTTTTTGGGGTTACGGTGGCTACACCTTC
CASSFWGYGGYTF
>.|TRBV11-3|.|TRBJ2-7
TGTGCCAGCAGCGCCGGGACGGGAACCTACGAGCAGTACTTC
CASSAGTGTYEQYF
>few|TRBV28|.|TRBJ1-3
TGTGCCAGCAGTTCTGGCCGGTCGGGAAACACCATATATTTT
CASSSGRSGNTIYF
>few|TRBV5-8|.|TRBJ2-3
TGTGCCAGCAGCTTGACCGCCGGGACGGTGAGCACAGATACGCAGTATTTT
CASSLTAGTVSTDTQYF
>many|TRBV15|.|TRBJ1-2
TGTGCCACCAGCATCCCCCGGGGGAATGGCTACACCTTC
CATSIPRGNGYTF
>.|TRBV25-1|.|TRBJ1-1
TGTGCCAGCATAGGACAGTGGAACACTGAAGCTTTCTTT
CASIGQWNTEAFF
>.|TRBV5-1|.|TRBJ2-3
TGCGCCAGCAGCCCGCGTCTGGGACGGGCCACAGATACGCAGTATTTT
CASSPRLGRATDTQYF
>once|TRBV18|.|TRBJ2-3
TGTGCCAGCTCCCCGGGCGGAACAGATACGCAGTATTTT
CASSPGGTDTQYF
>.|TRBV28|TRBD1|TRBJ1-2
TGTGCCAGCAGTATAAACAGGGGTAACTATGGCTACACCTTC
CASSINRGNYGYTF
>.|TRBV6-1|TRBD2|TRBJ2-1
TGTGCCAGCAGTGAAAGACTAGCGGGAGCCCCGGGTGAGCAGTTCTTC
CASSERLAGAPGEQFF
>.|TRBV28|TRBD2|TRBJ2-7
TGTGCCACCCGAAGCGGGGTGACCTACGAGCAGTACTTC
CATRSGVTYEQYF
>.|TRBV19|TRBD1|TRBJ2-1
TGTGCCAGTAGTATTCCCGGACAGGGGCGCTCCTACAATGAGCAGTTCTTC
CASSIPGQGRSYNEQFF
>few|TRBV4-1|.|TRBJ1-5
TGCGCCAGCAGCCAAGATCCCCGGATGAATAGCAATCAGCCCCAGCATTTT
CASSQDPRMNSNQPQHF
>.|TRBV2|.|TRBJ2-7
TGTGCCAGCAGTGAGTCCGAGCAGTACTTC
CASSESEQYF
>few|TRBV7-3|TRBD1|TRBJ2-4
TGTGCCAGCAGCTCCCTAGGGGGACAGGGACAGAAAAACATTCAGTACTTC
CASSSLGGQGQKNIQYF
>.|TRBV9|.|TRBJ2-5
TGTGCCAGCAGCGCGGGACACTACCAAGAGACCCAGTACTTC
CASSAGHYQETQYF
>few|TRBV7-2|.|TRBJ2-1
TGTGCCAGCACCCCGGACCTCTCCTACAATGAGCAGTTCTTC
CASTPDLSYNEQFF
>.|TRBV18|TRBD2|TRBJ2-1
TGTGCCAGCTCACCGTGGAGCGGGAGTTCCTACAATGAGCAGTTCTTC
CASSPWSGSSYNEQFF
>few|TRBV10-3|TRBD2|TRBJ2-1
TGTGCCACGACTAGCGGGAGGGCACGTGAGCAGTTCTTC
CATTSGRAREQFF
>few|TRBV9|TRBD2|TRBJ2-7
TGTGCCAGCAGCACCGGGACTAGCGGGATTTCCGAGCAGTACTTC
CASSTGTSGISEQYF
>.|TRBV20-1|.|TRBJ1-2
TGCAGTGCTAGAGCTGATCCCTTC
CSARADPF
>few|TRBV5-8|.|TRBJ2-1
TGTGCCAGCAGCTTGGGGCTAGTGAGCTCCTACAATGAGCAGTTCTTC
CASSLGLVSSYNEQFF
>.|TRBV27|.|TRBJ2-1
TGTGCCTCTAACGGAAAATACAATGAGCAGTTCTTC
CASNGKYNEQFF
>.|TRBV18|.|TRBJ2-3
TGTGCCAGCTCACCACCTCACACGGGGGATACGCAGTATTTT
CASSPPHTGDTQYF
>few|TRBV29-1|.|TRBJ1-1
TGCAGCGTTGAAGTAGTCGTTAACACTGAAGCTTTCTTT
CSVEVVVNTEAFF
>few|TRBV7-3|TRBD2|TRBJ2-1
TGTGCCAGCAGCCGACTAGCGGGAGGGTTTGAGCAGTTCTTC
CASSRLAGGFEQFF
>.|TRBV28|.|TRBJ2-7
TGTGCCAGCAGCGAAATCGGAAACCGGGACCACTACGAGCAGTACTTC
CASSEIGNRDHYEQYF
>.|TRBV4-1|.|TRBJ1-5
TGCGCCAGCAGCCAAGGTATAGGGGGTAGCAATCAGCCCCAGCATTTT
CASSQGIGGSNQPQHF
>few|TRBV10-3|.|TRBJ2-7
TGTGCCATCAGTGGGGGACGCGCATACGAGCAGTACTTC
CAISGGRAYEQYF
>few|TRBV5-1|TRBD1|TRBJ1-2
TGCGCCAGCAGCACCGCGACAGGGGACTATGGCTACACCTTC
CASSTATGDYGYTF
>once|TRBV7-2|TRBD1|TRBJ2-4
TGTGCCAGCAGCCCGGACAGGGGGCTTGACATTCAGTACTTC
CASSPDRGLDIQYF
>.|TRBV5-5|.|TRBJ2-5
TGTGCCAGCAGCTTAGAGGGCACCCCATGGTACTTC
CASSLEGTPWYF
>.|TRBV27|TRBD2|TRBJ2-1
TGTGCCAGCAGTCTAGCGGGTTCGGATGAGCAGTTCTTC
CASSLAGSDEQFF
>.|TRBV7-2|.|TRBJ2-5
TGTGCCAGCAGCGCGACCTTTGCCCAAGAGACCCAGTACTTC
CASSATFAQETQYF
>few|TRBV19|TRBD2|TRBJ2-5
TGTGCCAGTAGTCCCCTTGACGTTGGACTAGCGGGAGTCGAGACCCAGTACTTC
CASSPLDVGLAGVETQYF
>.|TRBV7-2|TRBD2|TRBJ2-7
TGTGCCAGCAGCGCGTCAGTGGCGGGAGGGCCGTGGGAGCAGTACTTC
CASSASVAGGPWEQYF
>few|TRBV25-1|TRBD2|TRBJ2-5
TGTGCCAGCAGTGAAGGGAGGACTAGCGGAGCTCAAGAGACCCAGTACTTC
CASSEGRTSGAQETQYF
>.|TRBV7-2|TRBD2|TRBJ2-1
TGTGCCAGCAGCACGGGACTAGTCGGCAATGAGCAGTTCTTC
CASSTGLVGNEQFF
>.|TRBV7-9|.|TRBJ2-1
TGTGCCAGCAGCTTCGCCGGCGGGACAAGATACAATGAGCAGTTCTTC
CASSFAGGTRYNEQFF
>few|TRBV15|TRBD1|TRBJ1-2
TGTGCCACCAGCGGGGGACAGGGCTATGGCTACACCTTC
CATSGGQGYGYTF
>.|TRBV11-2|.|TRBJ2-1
TGTGCCAGCAGCTTAGGGGTCCGGACAAATGAGCAGTTCTTC
CASSLGVRTNEQFF
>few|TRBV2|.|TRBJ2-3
TGTGCCAGCAGGGTCTCAGGGGACACAGATACGCAGTATTTT
CASRVSGDTDTQYF
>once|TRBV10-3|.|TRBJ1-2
TGTGCCATCAGTGAATCGACCGGGGAGTACTATGGCTACACCTTC
CAISESTGEYYGYTF
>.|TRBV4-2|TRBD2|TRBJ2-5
TGTGCCAGCAGCCAATCCGGGAGCCGAGGGCTAGCGGGAGGAGAGACCCAGTACTTC
CASSQSGSRGLAGGETQYF
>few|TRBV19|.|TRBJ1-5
TGTGCCAGTAGTACGAACACAGGATCTGGCAATCAGCCCCAGCATTTT
CASSTNTGSGNQPQHF